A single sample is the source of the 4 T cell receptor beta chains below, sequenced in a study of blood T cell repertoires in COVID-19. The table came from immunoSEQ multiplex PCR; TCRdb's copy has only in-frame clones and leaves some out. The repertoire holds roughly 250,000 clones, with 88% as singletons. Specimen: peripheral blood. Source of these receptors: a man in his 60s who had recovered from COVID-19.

The chain's CDR3 is CASSLQGAKAGELFF. The CDR3 coding sequence is TGTGCCAGCAGCTTACAGGGGGCTAAAGCCGGGGAGCTGTTTTTT. The chain uses TRBV7-9 and TRBJ2-2, with 8 bases aligning to TRBD1. This CDR3 is built from 15 residues. V lost 2 bases and J lost 6; bases outside the gene matches: 5. CDR1 and CDR2 (germline): SEHNR, FQNEAQ (reference sequence).

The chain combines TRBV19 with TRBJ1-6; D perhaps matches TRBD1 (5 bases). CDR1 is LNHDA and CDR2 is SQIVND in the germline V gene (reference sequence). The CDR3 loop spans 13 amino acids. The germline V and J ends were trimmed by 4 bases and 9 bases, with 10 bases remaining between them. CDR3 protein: CASSTRQFSPLHF. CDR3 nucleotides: TGTGCCAGTAGTACCCGACAGTTTTCACCCCTCCACTTT.

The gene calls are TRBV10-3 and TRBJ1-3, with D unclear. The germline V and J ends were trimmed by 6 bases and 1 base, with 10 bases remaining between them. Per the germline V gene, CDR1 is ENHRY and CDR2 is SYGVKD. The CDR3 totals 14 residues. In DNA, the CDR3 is TGTGCCATCAGCGGAGTGGAATCTGGAAACACCATATATTTT. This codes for CAISGVESGNTIYF.

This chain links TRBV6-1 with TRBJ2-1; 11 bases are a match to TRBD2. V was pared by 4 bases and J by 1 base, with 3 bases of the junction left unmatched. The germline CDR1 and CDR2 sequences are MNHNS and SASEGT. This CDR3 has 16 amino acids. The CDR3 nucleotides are TGTGCCAGCAGTGGGGCTAGCGGGGGGTCCTACAATGAGCAGTTCTTC. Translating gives CASSGASGGSYNEQFF.